This T cell receptor beta chain was found in a study of cytomegalovirus exposure and HLA in healthy donors. Study in general: About four fifths of roughly 430 genotyped donors fell in the Caucasian-associated ancestry cluster.

A multiplex PCR was run with 60 Vbeta primers and 13 Jbeta primers. This table comes from immunoSEQ multiplex PCR, and its TCRdb copy is limited to in-frame clones, with some not included. The sample includes 200,000 to 250,000 clones, around 83% seen only once; the top ten take less than 3.5%. This CDR3 has 14 residues. Deletions cut 2 bases from V and 7 bases from J, with 13 bases between. Germline CDR1 is SGHRS and CDR2 is YFSETQ. The sequenced sample was PBMCs. The receptor's source is a woman in her forties in good health and CMV-seronegative. The chain joins TRBV5-1 to TRBJ1-3; no clear D gene. CDR3 nucleotide sequence: TGCGCCAGCAGCTTCGGACCTTCGGGGAACACCATATATTTT. The encoded protein is CASSFGPSGNTIYF.